This T cell receptor (beta chain) emerged from a study of regulatory T cells in long-lasting Graves disease. The time point is: persistent/refractory GD, antithyroid drugs over 5 years with positive TRAb. Making the TCR library involved RNA that had been extracted from PBMCs. V was clipped by 7 bases and J by 5 bases, with 7 bases between them. This CDR3 has 11 amino acids. The V gene's germline CDR1 is MRHNA and CDR2 SNTAGT. Arm-PCR of CDR3 regions and iRepertoire HTBI primers were used to build TCR beta libraries. Using its own MiXCR run on the multiplex PCR reads, TCRdb lists one record per CDR3 protein. The sample has around 400,000 distinct CDR3 sequences; 21% are singletons.

Sequencing was performed on peripheral blood mononuclear cells (PBMCs), taken when the disease was refractory, from a patient treated with antithyroid drugs. This clonotype was sampled from a female donor with Graves disease. The chain joins TRBV6-4 to TRBJ2-3; D not certain. The DNA of the CDR3 is TGTGCCAGCAAGCTAGTAGATACGCAGTATTTT. Protein: CASKLVDTQYF.